Presented here are 26 T cell receptor beta chains from one specimen sequenced in a study of Graves' ophthalmopathy and Graves' hyperthyroidism (dated by TCRdb to between 2017 and 2018). The listed sequencing device is Illumina HiSeq 2000. TCR beta CDR3 regions were amplified from RNA transcripts for repertoire sequencing. HTBI primers and the Qiagen OneStep RT-PCR kit were used in a first-round RT-PCR, which was followed by a second-round multiplex PCR, size selection and purification. TCRdb itself trimmed the public reads at Q25 with fastp, ran MiXCR and retained productive beta chains. All rows with the same CDR3 protein become a single entry with the most common DNA and genes. Recorded for this sample are over a million distinct CDR3 sequences; about 40% of them occurred a single time. Together, the top ten hold over 8.5% of the sample. Material: peripheral blood or thyroid tissue (not recorded which). The receptor set was obtained from an adult man with Graves' hyperthyroidism.

V and J are TRBV29-1 and TRBJ1-2; a possible D gene is TRBD1 (5 bases). V shed 3 bases and J shed 8 bases, with 13 bases lying between them. The germline gives CDR1 SQVTM, CDR2 ANQGSEA. This CDR3 contains 12 residues. The DNA of the CDR3 is TGCAGCGTTGAGGGACTGGGCGACGGCTACACCTTC. Its protein product is CSVEGLGDGYTF. The complete variable domain, with remaining parts taken from reference TRBV29-1 and TRBJ1-2, reads SAVISQKPSRDICQRGTSLTIQCQVDSQVTMMFWYRQQPGQSLTLIATANQGSEATYESGFVIDKFPISRPNLTFSTLTVSNMSPEDSSIYLCSVEGLGDGYTFGSGTRLTVV.

A word on this clonotype: The junction does not match germline at one end; this may be a read error. The chain combines TRBV5-6 with TRBJ1-5; no reliable D call. CDR1 and CDR2 from the germline V gene are SGHDT and YYEEEE. The CDR3 has 12 residues. DNA for the CDR3: TGTGCCAGCAGCTCCACTCATCAGCCCCGGCATTTT. Protein sequence: CASSSTHQPRHF.

The chain links TRBV12-3 or TRBV12-4 to TRBJ1-1; weak D call: TRBD1 (5 bases). The CDR3 consists of 14 residues. The V and J ends lost 3 bases and 5 bases respectively, with 13 bases between them. The CDR3 nucleotides read TGTGCCAGCAGTTTTTTTAAGGGGCGGACTGAAGCTTTCTTT. This encodes CASSFFKGRTEAFF.

The chain has TRBV6-5 and TRBJ2-5; the D gene could be TRBD1 or TRBD2 (5 bases each). Trimming took 0 bases from V and 3 from J, leaving 14 bases between them. The germline CDR1 and CDR2 sequences are MNHEY and SVGAGI. The CDR3 runs 16 residues. The CDR3 coding sequence is TGTGCCAGCAGTTACTCGGAAGCGATGGGGGAAGAGACCCAGTACTTC. It codes for CASSYSEAMGEETQYF.

This clonotype came up a few times. V usage is TRBV10-3 and J usage is TRBJ2-7; possibly TRBD1 or TRBD2 for D (5 bases each). The CDR3 spans 17 residues. The germline gives CDR1 ENHRY, CDR2 SYGVKD. V was clipped by 0 bases and J by 6 bases, with 21 bases between them. The CDR3: CAISESQVRDPGAEQYF. In nucleotides, the CDR3 is TGTGCCATCAGTGAGTCCCAGGTACGGGACCCTGGGGCCGAGCAGTACTTC.

As concerns this clonotype: An end of the junction does not agree with germline; a read error may underlie this. The chain couples TRBV7-9 to TRBJ1-2; D call uncertain. The CDR3 consists of 13 residues. Germline V gives CDR1 SEHNR, CDR2 FQNEAQ (reference sequence). This chain's CDR3 is CASSQPYRHGYTF. In DNA, the CDR3 is TGCGCCAGCAGCCAGCCCTACCGGCATGGCTACACCTTC.

Ten or more counts support this clonotype. The gene calls are TRBV7-9 and TRBJ1-3; TRBD1 aligns across 7 bases. V lost 3 bases to trimming and J lost 4 bases; unmatched junction nucleotides: 3. The CDR3 loop spans 14 amino acids. Germline values: CDR1 SEHNR, CDR2 FQNEAQ (reference sequence). CDR3 loop: CASSLTGRGNTIYF. The DNA for the CDR3 is TGTGCCAGCAGCTTGACAGGGAGAGGAAACACCATATATTTT. Together with reference TRBV7-9 and TRBJ1-3, the CDR3 gives the full variable domain: DTGVSQNPRHKITKRGQNVTFRCDPISEHNRLYWYRQTLGQGPEFLTYFQNEAQLEKSRLLSDRFSAERPKGSFSTLEIQRTEQGDSAMYLCASSLTGRGNTIYFGEGSWLTVV.

Comments on this clonotype: At one end the junction does not follow the germline gene, possibly because of a read error. The chain employs TRBV7-2 and TRBJ1-4; D gene unclear. CDR1 and CDR2 from the germline V gene are SGHTA and FQGNSA. CDR3 length equals 10 residues. CDR3 bases: TGTGCCAGCAGTCTCGGGCAGATGGGCTTT. Residues: CASSLGQMGF.

The CDR3 DNA reads TGTGCCAGTAGTATCCAGCTGTATAGCAATCAGCCCCAGCATTTT. Translating it yields CASSIQLYSNQPQHF. The chain combines TRBV19 with TRBJ1-5, with no clear D. The V and J ends lost 3 bases and 0 bases respectively, with 9 bases between them. CDR3 length: 15 amino acids. The germline CDR1 and CDR2 sequences are LNHDA and SQIVND (reference sequence).

The table lists this clonotype with many counts. V and J are TRBV29-1 and TRBJ2-7; D gene unclear. The V gene lost 1 base and the J gene lost 3 bases, with 4 bases spanning the gap. CDR1 is SQVTM and CDR2 is ANQGSEA in the germline V gene. The CDR3 has 11 residues. Here the CDR3 DNA reads TGCAGCGTTGAAGGAGGCTACGAGCAGTACTTC. Translation gives CSVEGGYEQYF.

The chain is built from TRBV10-3 and TRBJ1-2; D gene unclear. V gave up 7 bases and J gave up 3 bases, with 15 bases separating them. Germline assignment: CDR1 ENHRY and CDR2 SYGVKD. The CDR3 extends over 14 amino acids. CDR3 sequence reads: CAITSPSQDYGYTF. CDR3 sequence (DNA): TGTGCCATCACCTCCCCTAGCCAGGACTATGGCTACACCTTC.

J is TRBJ1-6 and V is TRBV5-1; D is unclear. Germline CDR1 and CDR2: SGHRS and YFSETQ. V was clipped by 4 bases and J by 10 bases, with 9 bases between them. CDR3 length: 12 residues. The CDR3 DNA reads TGCGCCAGCAGCCCAGGCGAGTCACCCCTCCACTTT. This gives the protein CASSPGESPLHF. The entire variable domain, with the rest obtained from reference TRBV5-1 and TRBJ1-6, is as follows: KAGVTQTPRYLIKTRGQQVTLSCSPISGHRSVSWYQQTPGQGLQFLFEYFSETQRNKGNFPGRFSGRQFSNSRSEMNVSTLELGDSALYLCASSPGESPLHFGNGTRLTVT.

J is TRBJ2-7 and V is TRBV10-3; D gene uncertain. There are 12 residues in the CDR3. The V end lost 4 bases, the J end lost 10 bases, and 14 bases lay between the germline ends. Germline loops: CDR1 ENHRY, CDR2 SYGVKD. As DNA, the CDR3 is TGTGCCATCAGTGGACGCCGACTTAAACAGTACTTC. Residues: CAISGRRLKQYF.

The chain joins TRBV11-1 to TRBJ2-5, with D possibly matching TRBD1 (5 bases). The V end lost 3 bases, the J end lost 2 bases, and 13 bases lay between the germline ends. Germline loops: CDR1 SGHAT, CDR2 FQDESV (reference sequence). CDR3 length: 15 amino acids. CDR3 coding DNA: TGTGCCAGCAGCTTTGGGGCAGGGTTGCAAGAGACCCAGTACTTC. Protein sequence: CASSFGAGLQETQYF.

This clonotype was counted at least ten times. V usage is TRBV29-1 and J usage is TRBJ1-2; D may be TRBD1 (5 bases). The CDR3 totals 13 residues. Germline V gene data show CDR1 as SQVTM and CDR2 as ANQGSEA. V lost 4 bases to trimming and J lost 2 bases, with 11 bases between them. CDR3 DNA: TGCAGCGTTGTGGGTGGGGGAAACTATGGCTACACCTTC. Encoded protein: CSVVGGGNYGYTF.

The chain links TRBV9 to TRBJ1-5, with 7 bases matching TRBD1. The CDR3 sequence is 16 residues long. The V segment lost 3 bases and the J segment 6 bases; nucleotides outside the gene matches: 12. Germline lookup yields CDR1 SGDLS and CDR2 YYNGEE. CDR3 residues: CASSAHGQEAGQPQHF. The CDR3 DNA reads TGTGCCAGCAGCGCGCACGGACAGGAGGCGGGTCAGCCCCAGCATTTT. The whole variable domain, remainder taken from reference TRBV9 and TRBJ1-5, is DSGVTQTPKHLITATGQRVTLRCSPRSGDLSVYWYQQSLDQGLQFLIQYYNGEERAKGNILERFSAQQFPDLHSELNLSSLELGDSALYFCASSAHGQEAGQPQHFGDGTRLSIL.

In this sample, this clonotype turned up many times. The gene calls are TRBV7-3 and TRBJ2-2; perhaps TRBD1 as D (5 bases). Germline V CDR1 and CDR2: SGHTA, FQGTGA. Trimming stripped 6 bases from V and 3 bases from J, with 11 bases between. The CDR3 has 14 amino acids. CDR3 amino acids: CASRRGADTGELFF. The DNA for the CDR3 is TGTGCCAGCAGAAGGGGCGCGGACACCGGGGAGCTGTTTTTT.

This clonotype was observed many times. The chain has TRBV5-1 and TRBJ2-2; 7 positions match TRBD2. The germline CDR1 and CDR2 sequences are SGHRS and YFSETQ. CDR3 length: 12 amino acids. With V trimmed by 5 bases and J by 7 bases, 2 bases remained unmatched. CDR3 DNA sequence: TGCGCCAGCAGTCGCGGGGGCGGGGAGCTGTTTTTT. As protein: CASSRGGGELFF.

This sequence joins TRBV6-1 and TRBJ1-4; TRBD1 aligns across 9 bases. The J segment lost 10 bases and the V segment lost 0 bases, leaving 6 bases of the junction unmatched. The CDR3 has 15 residues. The germline CDR1 and CDR2 sequences are MNHNS and SASEGT. CDR3 amino acids: CASSEALGDRVKLFF. DNA for the CDR3: TGTGCCAGCAGTGAAGCTCTCGGGGACAGGGTAAAACTGTTTTTT.

The chain links TRBV15 to TRBJ1-1; 7 nucleotides align to TRBD1. CDR1 and CDR2 (germline): LNHNV, YYDKDF (reference sequence). The CDR3 extends over 16 amino acids. V shed 5 bases and J 6 bases; nucleotides not matched to a gene: 15. The CDR3 DNA reads as TGTGCCACCAGCCATATACTGACCGGGACAGCTTCTGAAGCTTTCTTT. Translation: CATSHILTGTASEAFF.

This clonotype occurred once. The V and J genes are TRBV10-3 and TRBJ1-5, with D perhaps TRBD1 (5 bases). Germline CDR1 reads ENHRY; CDR2 reads SYGVKD. CDR3 length: 15 residues. V shed 10 bases and J shed 8 bases, with 24 bases lying between them. DNA of the CDR3: TGTGCCAGCGGCGCTGGGGGGTCCTCGTGGAAGCCCCAGCATTTT. Protein: CASGAGGSSWKPQHF.

The V gene is TRBV10-3, the J gene TRBJ2-5, with TRBD2 identical over 12 bases. Germline trimming cut 10 bases from V and 9 bases from J; bases unmatched to any gene: 12. The CDR3 is made up of 14 amino acids. The germline CDR1 and CDR2 sequences are ENHRY and SYGVKD. The CDR3 spells CASRASGRERSQYF. The CDR3 nucleotides read TGTGCCAGCAGGGCTAGCGGGAGGGAACGGTCCCAGTACTTC.

This clonotype was seen a few times. This sequence joins TRBV6-6 and TRBJ1-4; 7 bases are shared with TRBD1. The CDR3 extends over 15 amino acids. The V gene end was trimmed by 0 bases and the J gene end by 7 bases; junction bases not matched to a gene: 5. Germline V gene lookup returns CDR1 MNHNY and CDR2 SVGAGI (reference sequence). CDR3 coding DNA: TGTGCCAGCAGTTACTCAGACAGGGTTTTTGAAAAACTGTTTTTT. Amino acid sequence: CASSYSDRVFEKLFF.

The table lists this clonotype with a few counts. This may be a read error: a much more frequent sequence differs by one nucleotide. The chain joins TRBV5-5 to TRBJ2-2; possible D gene TRBD1, 6 bases. Trimming removed 3 bases at V and 2 bases at J, with 8 bases between. Germline CDR1 and CDR2: SGHKS and YYEKEE (reference sequence). The CDR3 is made up of 14 amino acids. The CDR3 DNA reads as TGTGCCAGCAGCTGGACAGATAACACCGGGGAGCTGTTTTTT. This codes for CASSWTDNTGELFF.

In the case of this clonotype: A much larger clone differs by one base, so this may be a read error. This rearrangement joins TRBV9 to TRBJ1-6; no reliable D call. V was clipped by 1 base and J by 12 bases, with 11 bases between them. Germline V gene lookup returns CDR1 SGDLS and CDR2 YYNGEE. CDR3 size: 13 residues. CDR3 sequence reads: CASSVRKDGPLHF. The CDR3 DNA is TGTGCCAGCAGCGTACGAAAGGATGGACCCCTCCACTTT.

This clonotype has a handful of counts. This chain connects TRBV28 to TRBJ2-7, with 8 bases matching TRBD1. The germline V gene has CDR1 MDHEN and CDR2 SYDVKM. This CDR3 is built from 14 residues. V was clipped by 1 base and J by 5 bases; unmatched bases: 4. CDR3 in amino acids: CASSLLDRVHEQYF. The CDR3 DNA reads TGTGCCAGCAGTTTATTGGACAGGGTCCACGAGCAGTACTTC. Full variable domain (outside the CDR3, taken from reference TRBV28 and TRBJ2-7): DVKVTQSSRYLVKRTGEKVFLECVQDMDHENMFWYRQDPGLGLRLIYFSYDVKMKEKGDIPEGYSVSREKKERFSLILESASTNQTSMYLCASSLLDRVHEQYFGPGTRLTVT.